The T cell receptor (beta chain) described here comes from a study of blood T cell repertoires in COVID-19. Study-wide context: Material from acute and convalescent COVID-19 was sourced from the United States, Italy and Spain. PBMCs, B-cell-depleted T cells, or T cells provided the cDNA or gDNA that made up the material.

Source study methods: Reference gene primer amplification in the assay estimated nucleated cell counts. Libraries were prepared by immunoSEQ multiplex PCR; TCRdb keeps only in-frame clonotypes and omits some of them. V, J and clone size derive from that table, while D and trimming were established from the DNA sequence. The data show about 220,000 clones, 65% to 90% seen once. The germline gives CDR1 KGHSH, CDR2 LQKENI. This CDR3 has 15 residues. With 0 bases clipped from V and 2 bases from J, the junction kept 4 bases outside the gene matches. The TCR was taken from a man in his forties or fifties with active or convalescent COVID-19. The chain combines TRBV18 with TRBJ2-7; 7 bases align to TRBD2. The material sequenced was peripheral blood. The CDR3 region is CASSPPGGGTYEQYF. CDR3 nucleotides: TGTGCCAGCTCACCACCGGGGGGAGGGACCTACGAGCAGTACTTC.